This T cell receptor (beta chain) was identified in a study of long-term antiretroviral therapy in people with HIV. They ran version v3.0 of the immunoSEQ assay at survey level. Using immunoSEQ multiplex PCR, the repertoire was profiled, and TCRdb retains in-frame clones only, with some absent. The sample shows roughly 28,000 clones, roughly 80% of them seen only once. The specimen was unsorted PBMCs, collected 3 years after starting antiretroviral therapy. This clonotype originated in a man aged 35-49 years with HIV.

CDR3 loop: CASSPTSGGAPDTQYF. The CDR3 DNA sequence: TGTGCCAGCAGCCCTACTAGCGGGGGGGCCCCAGATACGCAGTATTTT. This chain joins TRBV27 and TRBJ2-3, with TRBD2 identical over 13 bases. The V gene end was trimmed by 6 bases and the J gene end by 4 bases; junction bases not matched to a gene: 7. This CDR3 region has 16 residues. Per germline, CDR1 MNHEY and CDR2 SMNVEV (reference sequence).